The 28 T cell receptor beta chains presented below share a single source sample, sequenced in a study of CD8 T cells in ankylosing spondylitis. MiXCR, applied by TCRdb to the 5' RACE reads, yields one record per CDR3 protein. Here the sample spans around 280,000 distinct CDR3 sequences, around 18% being singletons. Source material: blood, either unsorted or a sorted T cell fraction (not recorded which). Every receptor here comes from a male donor with ankylosing spondylitis or in good health (not recorded which).

This clonotype came up a few times. V gene TRBV20-1 combines with J gene TRBJ2-7; D unresolved. The germline V gene has CDR1 DFQATT and CDR2 SNEGSKA (reference sequence). The CDR3 consists of 14 residues. Trimming took off 0 bases at V and 7 bases at J, with 16 bases between the two ends. CDR3 sequence: CSARDGRAGFEQYV. DNA of the CDR3: TGCAGTGCTAGAGATGGTCGGGCCGGGTTTGAGCAGTACGTC.

The chain uses TRBV4-1 and TRBJ1-2; D uncertain. This CDR3 spans 14 amino acids. Germline CDR1 is MGHRA and CDR2 is YSYEKL. Trimming took 3 bases from V and 1 from J, leaving 9 bases between them. The CDR3 loop reads CASSHGLINYGYTF. The CDR3 region has the DNA TGCGCCAGCAGCCACGGACTGATTAACTATGGCTACACCTTC.

CDR3 region: CSAGGTAGYEQYV. The CDR3 nucleotides read TGCAGTGCAGGGGGGACTGCCGGCTACGAGCAGTACGTC. The chain links TRBV20-1 to TRBJ2-7; TRBD1 or TRBD2 may be the D gene (6 bases each). Germline V gene sequence: CDR1 DFQATT, CDR2 SNEGSKA (reference sequence). CDR3 size: 13 residues. Between the trimmed V and J ends, which lost 6 bases and 3 bases, there was a span of 15 bases.

The chain recombines TRBV24-1 with TRBJ1-5, with D perhaps matching TRBD1 (5 bases). The germline V and J ends were trimmed by 3 bases and 4 bases, with 15 bases remaining between them. The CDR3 is 16 residues long. Germline V gives CDR1 KGHDR, CDR2 SFDVKD. For the CDR3, the DNA is TGTGCCACCAGTGATCCCTCCGGGGGGAGTAATCAGCCCCAGCATTTT. This sequence encodes CATSDPSGGSNQPQHF.

This chain connects TRBV12-3 or TRBV12-4 to TRBJ2-5; no firm D call. Trimming left V 6 bases short and J 4 bases short, with 6 bases between. There are 11 residues in the CDR3. CDR3 nucleotides: TGTGCCAGCAGCCCCTCAGAGACCCAGTACTTC. Translation: CASSPSETQYF.

The CDR3 bases are TGTGCCAGCAGTGGGGTAGCGGGAGATACCGGGGAGCTGTTTTTT. As protein: CASSGVAGDTGELFF. The chain employs TRBV2 and TRBJ2-2, with 9 bases matching TRBD2. CDR1 is SNHLY, CDR2 FYNNEI, per germline. The CDR3 consists of 15 residues. V gave up 4 bases and J gave up 5 bases; unmatched junction bases: 5.

This clonotype appeared many times. This chain uses TRBV2 with TRBJ1-5; no definite D call. CDR1 is SNHLY, CDR2 FYNNEI, per germline. CDR3 length: 13 amino acids. The germline V and J ends were trimmed by 4 bases and 6 bases, with 10 bases remaining between them. The CDR3 nucleotides read TGTGCCAGCAGTGCCAGCATTGGTCAGCCCCAGCATTTT. The encoded protein is CASSASIGQPQHF.

This clonotype appeared many times. This chain connects TRBV25-1 to TRBJ2-7; D is undetermined. V was pared by 3 bases and J by 7 bases, with 19 bases between. CDR1 is MGHDK and CDR2 is SYGVNS in the germline V gene. This CDR3 region has 15 residues. CDR3 sequence: CASSETPRPMGEQYV. The CDR3 bases are TGTGCCAGCAGTGAGACCCCGAGGCCCATGGGGGAGCAGTACGTC.

About this clonotype: Mismatch with germline at one junction end may stem from a read error. The V call is TRBV20-1, the J call TRBJ2-2, with D possibly being TRBD1 (6 bases). The CDR3 totals 16 residues. Per germline, CDR1 DFQATT and CDR2 SNEGSKA (reference sequence). CDR3 DNA: TGCAGTGCTAGAGTTCGGACAGATTACCCGACCGGGGCGCTGTTTTTT. Its translation: CSARVRTDYPTGALFF.

This rearrangement joins TRBV12-3 or TRBV12-4 to TRBJ1-5; 7 nucleotides line up with TRBD1. The CDR3 is 17 residues long. V lost 3 bases to trimming and J lost 2 bases; unmatched junction nucleotides: 10. CDR3 sequence reads: CASSLLSRQGGNQPQHF. CDR3 coding DNA: TGTGCCAGCAGTTTGTTGTCCCGACAGGGCGGCAATCAGCCCCAGCATTTT.

The table lists this clonotype with a few counts. This rearrangement joins TRBV3-1 to TRBJ1-1; 11 nucleotides agree with TRBD1. The trim removed 6 bases at V and 7 bases at J, leaving 7 bases unmatched. This CDR3 region has 14 residues. Germline lookup yields CDR1 LGHDT and CDR2 YNNKEL (reference sequence). The CDR3 coding sequence is TGTGCCAGCAGACCCTCGGACAGGGGGCTTGAAGCTTTCTTT. Translation: CASRPSDRGLEAFF.

The chain employs TRBV20-1 and TRBJ2-7; D is unresolved. V was pared by 0 bases and J by 0 bases, with 6 bases between. This CDR3 comprises 13 residues. Germline CDR1 reads DFQATT; CDR2 reads SNEGSKA (reference sequence). CDR3 nucleotides: TGCAGTGCTAGAGATGATTCCTCCTACGAGCAGTACGTC. Translation: CSARDDSSYEQYV.

The chain uses TRBV27 and TRBJ1-1, with TRBD1 as a possible D gene (6 bases). V gave up 6 bases and J gave up 0 bases, with 11 bases separating them. This CDR3 region has 14 residues. In germline, CDR1 is MNHEY, CDR2 SMNVEV (reference sequence). The CDR3 region is CASRRTVMNTEAFF. For the CDR3, the DNA is TGTGCCAGCAGGCGGACAGTCATGAACACTGAAGCTTTCTTT.

This chain's CDR3 is CASSGRLAGNIQYF. The CDR3 region has the DNA TGTGCCAGCAGCGGCAGACTAGCCGGAAACATTCAGTACTTC. The chain links TRBV7-9 to TRBJ2-4; 7 nucleotides match TRBD2. Germline V gene data show CDR1 as SEHNR and CDR2 as FQNEAQ (reference sequence). This CDR3 has 14 residues. V lost 5 bases, J lost 6 bases, and 7 bases stayed unmatched.

This clonotype has a handful of counts. The rearrangement links TRBV5-5 to TRBJ1-5; D call uncertain. V lost 5 bases and J lost 3, with 12 bases in between. This CDR3 has 14 residues. The germline gives CDR1 SGHKS, CDR2 YYEKEE (reference sequence). Written as DNA, the CDR3 is TGTGCCAGCAGTTTTGACACCCTCAATCAGCCCCAGCATTTT. It translates to CASSFDTLNQPQHF.

This clonotype has a handful of counts. This rearrangement joins TRBV7-2 to TRBJ2-1; D unclear. Trimming took off 1 base at V and 0 bases at J, with 10 bases between the two ends. The CDR3 covers 16 residues. Germline V gene data show CDR1 as SGHTA and CDR2 as FQGNSA. This CDR3 is CASSLGSWFSYNEQFF. In DNA form, the CDR3 reads TGTGCCAGCAGCTTAGGGTCTTGGTTCTCCTACAATGAGCAGTTCTTC.

This clonotype was recorded many times. The chain employs TRBV6-1 and TRBJ1-5; 8 bases line up with TRBD1. The CDR3 loop spans 16 amino acids. The germline CDR1 and CDR2 sequences are MNHNS and SASEGT. The J segment lost 6 bases and the V segment lost 3 bases, leaving 10 bases of the junction unmatched. The CDR3 bases are TGTGCCAGCAGTGATCCAGGGGGCGCGGAGGCTCAGCCCCAGCATTTT. Its translation: CASSDPGGAEAQPQHF.

This clonotype was recorded a few times. The genes are TRBV3-1 and TRBJ1-5; D unresolved. Germline V gene lookup returns CDR1 LGHDT and CDR2 YNNKEL (reference sequence). The CDR3 covers 15 residues. V lost 2 bases, J lost 0 bases, and 8 bases lay in between. CDR3 nucleotide sequence: TGTGCCAGCAGCCAATCGACGGGTAGCAATCAGCCCCAGCATTTT. It translates to CASSQSTGSNQPQHF.

This clonotype was detected a few times. The chain is built from TRBV9 and TRBJ2-5; 8 positions agree with TRBD2. Trimming cost V 0 bases and J 2 bases; bases outside gene matches: 9. This CDR3 has 17 residues. Germline loops: CDR1 SGDLS, CDR2 YYNGEE. CDR3 nucleotide sequence: TGTGCCAGCAGCGTAGCAAGCAGCGGGAGAGGGCAAGAGACCCAGTACTTC. This codes for CASSVASSGRGQETQYF.

This clonotype was detected only a few times. This sequence joins TRBV25-1 and TRBJ1-6; D perhaps matches TRBD1 (5 bases). The CDR3 extends over 13 amino acids. Germline lookup yields CDR1 MGHDK and CDR2 SYGVNS. Between the trimmed V and J ends, which lost 6 bases and 4 bases, there was a span of 7 bases. The CDR3 is CASRGHYNSPLHF. CDR3 nucleotides: TGTGCCAGCAGAGGACATTATAATTCACCCCTCCACTTT.

This clonotype has a count of ten or more. V gene TRBV10-3 combines with J gene TRBJ2-5; TRBD1 matches at 8 bases. V dropped 0 bases and J dropped 4; count of bases not matched to a gene: 1. This CDR3 has 14 amino acids. Looked up from germline, CDR1 is ENHRY and CDR2 is SYGVKD. This chain's CDR3 is CAISESGQGETQYF. As DNA, the CDR3 is TGTGCCATCAGTGAGTCTGGACAGGGAGAGACCCAGTACTTC.

This clonotype was counted between two and nine times. The chain couples TRBV6-5 to TRBJ1-1, with a weak D call TRBD1 (6 bases). The V end was cut by 4 bases, the J end by 10 bases, with 16 bases between. Germline CDR1 and CDR2: MNHEY and SVGAGI. CDR3 length equals 13 residues. CDR3 sequence reads: CASSFTEDSGAFF. The CDR3 DNA sequence: TGTGCCAGCAGTTTTACGGAGGACAGTGGAGCTTTCTTT.

V and J are TRBV9 and TRBJ2-1; D may be TRBD2 (5 bases). The CDR3 is made up of 16 amino acids. V gave up 3 bases and J gave up 0 bases, with 13 bases separating them. Germline CDR1 and CDR2: SGDLS and YYNGEE. CDR3 residues: CASSASGGGSYNEQFF. CDR3 nucleotides: TGTGCCAGCAGCGCCTCCGGAGGTGGCTCCTACAATGAGCAGTTCTTC.

This clonotype has a handful of counts. The J gene is TRBJ2-1, the V gene TRBV20-1; 9 bases map to TRBD2. This CDR3 has 15 amino acids. The germline V gene encodes CDR1 DFQATT and CDR2 SNEGSKA (reference sequence). The junction had 5 bases not matched to a gene; V was cut back by 5 bases and J by 0 bases. This CDR3 reads CSAYAGGSSYNEQFF. As DNA, the CDR3 is TGCAGTGCTTATGCGGGGGGGAGCTCCTACAATGAGCAGTTCTTC.

This clonotype showed up many times. The gene calls are TRBV5-1 and TRBJ1-4; 7 positions agree with TRBD1. CDR1 is SGHRS, CDR2 YFSETQ, per germline. V lost 4 bases, J lost 5 bases, and 8 bases stayed unmatched. The CDR3 sequence is 15 residues long. The CDR3 is CASSGGTAVNEKLFF. The CDR3 DNA follows: TGCGCCAGCAGCGGGGGGACAGCGGTGAATGAAAAACTGTTTTTT. The whole variable domain, filled in from reference TRBV5-1 and TRBJ1-4, reads KAGVTQTPRYLIKTRGQQVTLSCSPISGHRSVSWYQQTPGQGLQFLFEYFSETQRNKGNFPGRFSGRQFSNSRSEMNVSTLELGDSALYLCASSGGTAVNEKLFFGSGTQLSVL.

This clonotype was counted between two and nine times. The rearrangement joins TRBV5-1 to TRBJ1-1; D is perhaps TRBD1 (6 bases). Germline CDR1 and CDR2: SGHRS and YFSETQ. The CDR3 contains 13 residues. The V gene lost 3 bases and the J gene lost 4 bases, with 10 bases spanning the gap. The CDR3 coding sequence is TGCGCCAGCAGCTGGACAGCGAGCACTGAAGCTTTCTTT. Its translation is CASSWTASTEAFF.

The V call is TRBV5-1, the J call TRBJ2-3, with 8 bases matching TRBD2. CDR3 size: 15 residues. CDR1 and CDR2 (germline): SGHRS, YFSETQ. J gave up 0 bases and V 4 bases, and 4 bases lay outside the gene matches. The CDR3 reads CASSRSGASTDTQYF. In nucleotides, the CDR3 is TGCGCCAGCAGCCGTAGCGGGGCTAGCACAGATACGCAGTATTTT.

The CDR3 loop is CASSLTSGNTIYF. The CDR3 DNA reads as TGTGCCAGCAGTTTAACCTCTGGAAACACCATATATTTT. The chain carries TRBV28 and TRBJ1-3; D unresolved. In germline, CDR1 is MDHEN, CDR2 SYDVKM. Trimming cost V 2 bases and J 0 bases, with 2 bases left between them. This CDR3 is built from 13 residues.